The 32 T cell receptor beta chains presented below share a single source sample, sequenced in a study of shared clonotypes between healthy human individuals. Here immunoSEQ multiplex PCR was the method, and the copy in TCRdb shows in-frame clones only, minus some. Of approximately 2.5 million clones detected, over 85% appear once; the ten largest clones hold more than 0.35%. Sequencing input: naive CD4+ T cells from PBMCs. Subset reported: CD45RA+ positively selected. The receptors were gathered from a man younger than 30 in good health. Some clones in this sample may be carry-over from other donors' samples.

The gene calls are TRBV6-5 and TRBJ2-3, with D possibly being TRBD2 (6 bases). Germline assignment: CDR1 MNHEY and CDR2 SVGAGI. The CDR3 is 14 amino acids. Trimming pared 6 bases from V and 0 bases from J, leaving 10 bases between. CDR3 DNA: TGTGCCAGCAGATTGGGACTTAGCACAGATACGCAGTATTTT. Translated, it gives CASRLGLSTDTQYF.

The gene calls are TRBV28 and TRBJ1-3; D not certain. V lost 6 bases, J lost 3 bases, and 6 bases lay in between. Germline values: CDR1 MDHEN, CDR2 SYDVKM. This CDR3 has 12 amino acids. The CDR3 coding sequence is TGTGCCAGCAGGGAACTTGGAAACACCATATATTTT. This sequence encodes CASRELGNTIYF.

The rearrangement joins TRBV29-1 to TRBJ2-7; D possibly matches TRBD1 or TRBD2 (5 bases each). The CDR3 extends over 14 amino acids. Trimming pared 0 bases from V and 1 base from J, leaving 10 bases between. The germline V gene encodes CDR1 SQVTM and CDR2 ANQGSEA. CDR3 region: CSVEDPGASYEQYF. The CDR3 bases are TGCAGCGTTGAAGATCCCGGGGCATCCTACGAGCAGTACTTC.

This clone was recorded once. The chain is built from TRBV5-4 and TRBJ1-1; D may be TRBD1 (5 bases). CDR1 and CDR2 (germline): SGHNT, YYREEE (reference sequence). V was trimmed by 4 bases and J by 1 base, leaving 17 bases between them. The CDR3 has 16 residues. The CDR3, as DNA: TGTGCCAGCAGCCCGGATATGGGGGAGGCGAACACTGAAGCTTTCTTT. Encoded protein: CASSPDMGEANTEAFF.

The CDR3 protein is CASSLRRGGVHYEQYF. The CDR3 DNA reads as TGTGCCAGCAGCCTACGGCGGGGAGGCGTCCATTACGAGCAGTACTTC. The chain employs TRBV7-2 and TRBJ2-5, with a tentative D call TRBD2 (6 bases). The J call is doubtful: the DNA matches TRBJ2-7 better. CDR3 length equals 16 residues. Germline-derived CDR1 and CDR2 are SGHTA and FQGNSA.

J is TRBJ1-4 and V is TRBV30; 10 bases map to TRBD1. Germline V gene lookup returns CDR1 GTSNPN and CDR2 SVGIG (reference sequence). The CDR3 length is 14 residues. V lost 1 base to trimming and J lost 14 bases; unmatched junction nucleotides: 10. CDR3 protein: CAWSGPVMDRGLFF. The DNA of the CDR3 is TGTGCCTGGAGTGGCCCAGTAATGGACAGGGGGCTGTTTTTT.

Regarding this clone: This same CDR3 is encoded by further DNA sequences in the sample. This sequence joins TRBV7-2 and TRBJ1-2; D is undetermined. The germline V gene encodes CDR1 SGHTA and CDR2 FQGNSA. The V end lost 2 bases, the J end lost 0 bases, and 7 bases lay between the germline ends. This CDR3 comprises 14 residues. This CDR3 is CASSLTSSNYGYTF. The CDR3 DNA reads TGTGCCAGCAGCTTAACAAGCTCTAACTATGGCTACACCTTC.

V is TRBV6-6 and J is TRBJ1-5; D not resolved. The CDR3 is 14 amino acids. Germline CDR1 is MNHNY and CDR2 is SVGAGI (reference sequence). The V gene lost 3 bases and the J gene lost 3 bases, with 9 bases spanning the gap. CDR3 in DNA: TGTGCCAGCAGTTATGGGGAGAACAATCAGCCCCAGCATTTT. This encodes CASSYGENNQPQHF.

Note on this clone: This same CDR3 is encoded by further DNA sequences in the sample. CDR3 coding DNA: TGCGCCAGCAGCTTGGGGTCTAGCGGGGCTTACAATGAGCAGTTCTTC. Residues: CASSLGSSGAYNEQFF. The V and J genes are TRBV5-1 and TRBJ2-1; 9 bases match TRBD2. CDR1 and CDR2 from the germline V gene are SGHRS and YFSETQ. Germline trimming cut 0 bases from V and 4 bases from J; bases unmatched to any gene: 5. The CDR3 consists of 16 residues.

This clone showed up just once. The rearrangement links TRBV10-1 to TRBJ1-5; D ambiguous. CDR3 length equals 15 residues. Per the germline V gene, CDR1 is WNHNN and CDR2 is SYGVQD (reference sequence). Trimming took 5 bases from V and 1 from J, leaving 12 bases between them. As DNA, the CDR3 is TGCGCCAGCAGTTTTAAGGCAGAGAGCAATCAGCCCCAGCATTTT. Its protein is CASSFKAESNQPQHF.

The V call is TRBV7-9, the J call TRBJ2-7; D remains ambiguous. CDR1 is SEHNR, CDR2 FQNEAQ, per germline (reference sequence). Trimming took 4 bases from V and 3 from J, leaving 13 bases between them. The CDR3 contains 14 residues. The CDR3, as DNA: TGTGCCAGCAGCTGGGAAGGAACCGGCTACGAGCAGTACTTC. It specifies CASSWEGTGYEQYF.

The chain couples TRBV7-2 to TRBJ1-1; 9 positions match TRBD1. The CDR3 runs to 14 residues. Germline values: CDR1 SGHTA, CDR2 FQGNSA. Unmatched junction bases numbered 3, after V lost 3 bases and J lost 4 bases. The CDR3 protein is CASSFLQGATEAFF. CDR3 nucleotide sequence: TGTGCCAGCAGCTTTTTACAGGGGGCCACTGAAGCTTTCTTT.

This chain uses TRBV18 with TRBJ1-2; tentatively, D is TRBD1 (5 bases). The CDR3 sequence is 18 residues long. V was cut by 3 bases and J by 4 bases, with 24 bases left in between. Germline CDR1 reads KGHSH; CDR2 reads LQKENI. For the CDR3, the DNA is TGTGCCAGCTCACCTCTTCGGGAAGGGACGATTCGATCCTATGGCTACACCTTC. This encodes CASSPLREGTIRSYGYTF.

The chain couples TRBV2 to TRBJ2-1; TRBD2 matches at 10 bases. Germline trimming cut 6 bases from V and 9 bases from J; bases unmatched to any gene: 11. Germline V gene data show CDR1 as SNHLY and CDR2 as FYNNEI. The CDR3 spans 15 residues. Written as DNA, the CDR3 is TGTGCCAGCAGCCAGCGGGAGGGCCGCTTTGGTGAGCAGTTCTTC. Translating it yields CASSQREGRFGEQFF.

This chain joins TRBV20-1 and TRBJ1-3, with D unclear. Trimming shortened V by 4 bases and J by 4 bases, and 2 bases separated the two germline ends. Germline-derived CDR1 and CDR2 are DFQATT and SNEGSKA (reference sequence). This CDR3 contains 10 residues. The CDR3 DNA sequence: TGCAGTGCTATGGGAAACACCATATATTTT. The encoded protein is CSAMGNTIYF.

Remarks on this clone: At one end, the junction sequence differs from germline, possibly due to a read error. This chain links TRBV5-1 with TRBJ2-2; tentatively, D is TRBD1 (5 bases). Germline CDR1 reads SGHRS; CDR2 reads YFSETQ. The CDR3 extends over 15 amino acids. CDR3 residues: CASTLGQMDTGELFF. The CDR3 DNA reads TGCGCCAGCACCTTGGGGCAGATGGACACCGGGGAGCTGTTTTTT. Supplemented by reference TRBV5-1 and TRBJ2-2, the full variable domain reads KAGVTQTPRYLIKTRGQQVTLSCSPISGHRSVSWYQQTPGQGLQFLFEYFSETQRNKGNFPGRFSGRQFSNSRSEMNVSTLELGDSALYLCASTLGQMDTGELFFGEGSRLTVL.

V is TRBV6-5 and J is TRBJ1-1, with 8 bases lining up with TRBD1. Germline trimming cut 5 bases from V and 1 base from J; bases unmatched to any gene: 6. CDR1 and CDR2 from the germline V gene are MNHEY and SVGAGI. The CDR3 spans 15 residues. CDR3 loop: CASSPRTGTNTEAFF. CDR3 sequence (DNA): TGTGCCAGCAGTCCAAGGACAGGGACGAACACTGAAGCTTTCTTT.

This chain links TRBV28 with TRBJ2-5, with a possible D match to TRBD2 (6 bases). With 3 bases removed from V and 5 bases from J, the gap between germline ends came to 16 bases. CDR1 MDHEN and CDR2 SYDVKM come from the germline V gene. The length of the CDR3 is 15 residues. The CDR3 coding sequence is TGTGCCAGCAGTTTTGGCGGGAAGACGGTCGAGACCCAGTACTTC. This translates into CASSFGGKTVETQYF.

The J gene is TRBJ2-7, the V gene TRBV2, with no clear D. V gave up 3 bases and J gave up 6 bases, with 6 bases separating them. Germline-derived CDR1 and CDR2 are SNHLY and FYNNEI. The CDR3 runs to 11 residues. CDR3 loop: CASSDRSEQYF. The CDR3 coding sequence is TGTGCCAGCAGTGACCGGAGCGAGCAGTACTTC.

This clone was recorded only once. The chain combines TRBV7-6 with TRBJ2-1, with D hard to call. The CDR3 covers 11 residues. Trimming shortened V by 1 base and J by 9 bases, and 4 bases separated the two germline ends. Germline CDR1 is SGHVS and CDR2 is FNYEAQ. In DNA, the CDR3 is TGTGCCAGCAGCTTAGAAGCTGAGCAGTTCTTC. Encoded protein: CASSLEAEQFF.

This chain uses TRBV7-7 with TRBJ2-1; TRBD1 agrees at 8 bases. The ends lost 3 bases at V and 7 bases at J; junction bases unmatched: 8. From germline, CDR1 is SSHAT and CDR2 FNYEAQ (reference sequence). The CDR3 covers 15 residues. The CDR3 DNA is TGTGCCAGCAGCTTGAATGGACAGGGATTGAATGAGCAGTTCTTC. This codes for CASSLNGQGLNEQFF.

CDR3 region: CATSRDGRLAGETQYF. CDR3 coding DNA: TGTGCCACCAGCAGAGATGGTAGACTAGCGGGAGAGACCCAGTACTTC. The chain joins TRBV15 to TRBJ2-5; 10 bases are shared with TRBD2. The germline gives CDR1 LNHNV, CDR2 YYDKDF (reference sequence). This CDR3 is built from 16 residues. J lost 4 bases, V lost 0 bases, and 5 bases had no gene match.

This sequence joins TRBV11-3 and TRBJ2-1; D gene ambiguous. Trimming left V 6 bases short and J 7 bases short, with 10 bases between. CDR3 size: 12 residues. Per the germline V gene, CDR1 is SGHNT and CDR2 is YENEEA. Written as DNA, the CDR3 is TGTGCCAGCAGTTCAGCCGGGAATGAGCAGTTCTTC. The encoded protein is CASSSAGNEQFF. Full variable domain (remainder filled in from reference TRBV11-3 and TRBJ2-1): EAGVVQSPRYKIIEKKQPVAFWCNPISGHNTLYWYLQNLGQGPELLIRYENEEAVDDSQLPKDRFSAERLKGVDSTLKIQPAELGDSAVYLCASSSAGNEQFFGPGTRLTVL.

This sequence joins TRBV18 and TRBJ2-2; TRBD2 matches at 11 bases. V was pared by 3 bases and J by 3 bases, with 3 bases of the junction left unmatched. Germline values: CDR1 KGHSH, CDR2 LQKENI. The CDR3 runs 16 residues. CDR3 bases: TGTGCCAGCTCACCCCCTAGCGGGAGGCACACCGGGGAGCTGTTTTTT. Translating gives CASSPPSGRHTGELFF.

V usage is TRBV2 and J usage is TRBJ1-2, with a possible D match to TRBD1 (6 bases). Trimming took off 4 bases at V and 3 bases at J, with 12 bases between the two ends. Germline CDR1 reads SNHLY; CDR2 reads FYNNEI. The CDR3 spans 14 residues. CDR3 sequence (DNA): TGTGCCAGCAGTGCAACAGGGACGGACTATGGCTACACCTTC. The encoded protein is CASSATGTDYGYTF.

The chain has TRBV11-2 and TRBJ2-1; D call uncertain. CDR1 is SGHAT and CDR2 is FQNNGV in the germline V gene. The CDR3 runs to 16 residues. The V gene lost 3 bases and the J gene lost 4 bases, with 16 bases spanning the gap. CDR3 coding DNA: TGTGCCAGCAGCTTGGTTGGCCGGCGGCGGTACAATGAGCAGTTCTTC. It encodes CASSLVGRRRYNEQFF.

The J gene is TRBJ2-3, the V gene TRBV11-3; 7 bases are shared with TRBD2. The CDR3 consists of 15 residues. V lost 5 bases, J lost 1 base, and 6 bases stayed unmatched. Germline V gives CDR1 SGHNT, CDR2 YENEEA. The CDR3 coding sequence is TGTGCCAGCAGCCCACGTACTAGCGGCACAGATACGCAGTATTTT. Translation gives CASSPRTSGTDTQYF. Looking up the rest from reference TRBV11-3 and TRBJ2-3 gives the full variable domain: EAGVVQSPRYKIIEKKQPVAFWCNPISGHNTLYWYLQNLGQGPELLIRYENEEAVDDSQLPKDRFSAERLKGVDSTLKIQPAELGDSAVYLCASSPRTSGTDTQYFGPGTRLTVL.

The chain is built from TRBV5-4 and TRBJ2-7; D is possibly TRBD1 (6 bases). The length of the CDR3 is 13 residues. CDR1 and CDR2 (germline): SGHNT, YYREEE (reference sequence). Between the trimmed V and J ends, which lost 4 bases and 3 bases, there was a span of 11 bases. The CDR3 DNA follows: TGTGCCAGCAGCCAAACGACAGGCTACGAGCAGTACTTC. Translating gives CASSQTTGYEQYF. Together with reference TRBV5-4 and TRBJ2-7, the CDR3 gives the full variable domain: ETGVTQSPTHLIKTRGQQVTLRCSSQSGHNTVSWYQQALGQGPQFIFQYYREEENGRGNFPPRFSGLQFPNYSSELNVNALELDDSALYLCASSQTTGYEQYFGPGTRLTVT.

The chain links TRBV5-5 to TRBJ1-2; possible D gene TRBD1, 5 bases. Germline CDR1 reads SGHKS; CDR2 reads YYEKEE (reference sequence). The CDR3 loop spans 15 amino acids. Trimming shortened V by 0 bases and J by 4 bases, and 13 bases separated the two germline ends. The CDR3: CASSLAPQGGYGYTF. CDR3 bases: TGTGCCAGCAGCTTGGCCCCGCAGGGCGGCTATGGCTACACCTTC.

This chain connects TRBV9 to TRBJ2-1; 8 bases map to TRBD2. There are 16 residues in the CDR3. Unmatched junction bases numbered 10, after V lost 1 base and J lost 7 bases. Germline V gene lookup returns CDR1 SGDLS and CDR2 YYNGEE. CDR3 DNA: TGTGCCAGCAGCGTACCGGCGAGCGGGAGTGGGAATGAGCAGTTCTTC. It encodes CASSVPASGSGNEQFF.

The rearrangement joins TRBV5-6 to TRBJ1-2; D not resolved. Trimming took 0 bases from V and 4 from J, leaving 13 bases between them. The CDR3 totals 15 residues. From germline, CDR1 is SGHDT and CDR2 YYEEEE. The CDR3 DNA sequence: TGTGCCAGCAGCTTGGCGGACCGGGAGGGCTATGGCTACACCTTC. Protein product: CASSLADREGYGYTF.

V is TRBV30 and J is TRBJ2-1; a possible D gene is TRBD2 (7 bases). The V gene lost 3 bases and the J gene lost 4 bases, with 10 bases spanning the gap. Germline-derived CDR1 and CDR2 are GTSNPN and SVGIG (reference sequence). The CDR3 extends over 13 amino acids. The CDR3 here is CAWRGRGYNEQFF. For the CDR3, the DNA is TGTGCCTGGAGAGGGAGGGGGTACAATGAGCAGTTCTTC. Complete variable domain (other parts from reference TRBV30 and TRBJ2-1): SQTIHQWPATLVQPVGSPLSLECTVEGTSNPNLYWYRQAAGRGLQLLFYSVGIGQISSEVPQNLSASRPQDRQFILSSKKLLLSDSGFYLCAWRGRGYNEQFFGPGTRLTVL.